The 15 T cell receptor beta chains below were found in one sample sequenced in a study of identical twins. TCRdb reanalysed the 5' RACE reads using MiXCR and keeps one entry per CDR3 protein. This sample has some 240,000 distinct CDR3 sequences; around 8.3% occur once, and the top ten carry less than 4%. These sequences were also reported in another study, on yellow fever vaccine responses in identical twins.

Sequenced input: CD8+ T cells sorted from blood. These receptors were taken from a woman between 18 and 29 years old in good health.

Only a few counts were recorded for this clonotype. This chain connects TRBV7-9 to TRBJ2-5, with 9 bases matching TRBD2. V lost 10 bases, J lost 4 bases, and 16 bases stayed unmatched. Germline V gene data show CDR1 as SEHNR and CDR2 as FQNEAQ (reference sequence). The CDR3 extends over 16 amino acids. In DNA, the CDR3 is TGTGCCAACCTATGGGGGGTAGCGGGAGTCCGAGAGACCCAGTACTTC. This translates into CANLWGVAGVRETQYF.

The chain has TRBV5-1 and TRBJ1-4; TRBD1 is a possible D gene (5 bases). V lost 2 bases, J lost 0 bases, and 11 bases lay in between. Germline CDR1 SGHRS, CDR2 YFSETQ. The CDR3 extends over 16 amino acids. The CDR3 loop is CASSFSGLSTNEKLFF. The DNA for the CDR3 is TGCGCCAGCAGCTTTTCGGGGCTTTCAACTAATGAAAAACTGTTTTTT.

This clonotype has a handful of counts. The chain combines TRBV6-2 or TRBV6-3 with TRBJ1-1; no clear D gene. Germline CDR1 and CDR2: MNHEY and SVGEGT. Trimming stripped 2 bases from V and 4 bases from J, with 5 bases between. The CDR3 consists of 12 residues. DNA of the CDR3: TGTGCCAGCAGTTACCGGATCACTGAAGCTTTCTTT. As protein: CASSYRITEAFF.

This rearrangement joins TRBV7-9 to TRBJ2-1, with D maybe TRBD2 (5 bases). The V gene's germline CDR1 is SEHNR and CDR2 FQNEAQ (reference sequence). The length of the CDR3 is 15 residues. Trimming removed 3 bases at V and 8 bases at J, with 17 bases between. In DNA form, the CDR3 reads TGTGCCAGCAGCTTTTTGGCACTAGAAGGCGATGAGCAGTTCTTC. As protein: CASSFLALEGDEQFF. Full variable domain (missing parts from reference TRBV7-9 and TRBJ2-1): DTGVSQNPRHKITKRGQNVTFRCDPISEHNRLYWYRQTLGQGPEFLTYFQNEAQLEKSRLLSDRFSAERPKGSFSTLEIQRTEQGDSAMYLCASSFLALEGDEQFFGPGTRLTVL.

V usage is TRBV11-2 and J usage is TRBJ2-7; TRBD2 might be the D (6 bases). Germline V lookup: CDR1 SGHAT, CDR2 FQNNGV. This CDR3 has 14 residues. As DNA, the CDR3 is TGTGCTACCAATCCGGGGGTAGCTCCCTACGAGCAGTACTTC. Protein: CATNPGVAPYEQYF.

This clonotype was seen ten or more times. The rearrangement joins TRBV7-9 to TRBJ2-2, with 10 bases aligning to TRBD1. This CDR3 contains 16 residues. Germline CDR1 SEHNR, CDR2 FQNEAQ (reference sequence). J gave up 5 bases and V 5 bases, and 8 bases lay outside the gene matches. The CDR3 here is CASSVPGQGLTGELFF. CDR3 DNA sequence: TGTGCCAGCAGCGTTCCGGGACAGGGGTTAACCGGGGAGCTGTTTTTT.

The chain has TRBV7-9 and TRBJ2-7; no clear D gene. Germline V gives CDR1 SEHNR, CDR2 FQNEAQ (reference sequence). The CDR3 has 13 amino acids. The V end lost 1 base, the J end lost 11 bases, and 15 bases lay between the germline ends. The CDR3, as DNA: TGTGCCAGCAGCTTAGGAGGCGCTAGTGGCAAGTACTTC. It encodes CASSLGGASGKYF.

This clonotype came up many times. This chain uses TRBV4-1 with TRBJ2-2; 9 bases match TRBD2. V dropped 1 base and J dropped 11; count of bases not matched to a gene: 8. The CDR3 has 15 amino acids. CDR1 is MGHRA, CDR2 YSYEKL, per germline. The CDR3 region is CASSQVLSGSGELFF. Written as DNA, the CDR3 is TGCGCCAGCAGCCAAGTCCTTAGCGGGAGTGGCGAGCTGTTTTTT.

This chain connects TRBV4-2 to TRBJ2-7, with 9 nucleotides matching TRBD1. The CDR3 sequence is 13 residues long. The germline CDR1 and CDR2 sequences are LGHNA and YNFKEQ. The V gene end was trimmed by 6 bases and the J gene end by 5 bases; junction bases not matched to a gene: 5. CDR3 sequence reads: CASRGTGYNEQYF. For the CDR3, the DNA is TGTGCCAGCAGAGGGACAGGGTACAACGAGCAGTACTTC.

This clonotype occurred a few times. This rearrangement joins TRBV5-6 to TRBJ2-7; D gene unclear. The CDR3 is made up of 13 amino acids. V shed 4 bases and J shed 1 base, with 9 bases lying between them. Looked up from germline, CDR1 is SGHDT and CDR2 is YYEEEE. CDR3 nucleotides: TGTGCCAGCAGCGGCATGGGGTCCTACGAGCAGTACTTC. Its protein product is CASSGMGSYEQYF.

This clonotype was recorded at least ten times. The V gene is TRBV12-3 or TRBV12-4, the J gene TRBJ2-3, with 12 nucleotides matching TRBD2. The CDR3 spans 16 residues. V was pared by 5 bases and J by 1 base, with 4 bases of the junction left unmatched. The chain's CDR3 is CASSGRLAGGTDTQYF. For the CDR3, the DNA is TGTGCCAGCAGTGGCCGACTAGCGGGAGGCACAGATACGCAGTATTTT.

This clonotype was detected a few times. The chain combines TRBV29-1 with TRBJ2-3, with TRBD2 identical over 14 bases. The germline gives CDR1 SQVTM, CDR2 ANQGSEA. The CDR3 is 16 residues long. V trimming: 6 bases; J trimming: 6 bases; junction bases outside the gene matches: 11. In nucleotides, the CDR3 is TGCAGCGTCGGCGGACTAGCGGGGGGCAGGCCGGATACGCAGTATTTT. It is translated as CSVGGLAGGRPDTQYF.

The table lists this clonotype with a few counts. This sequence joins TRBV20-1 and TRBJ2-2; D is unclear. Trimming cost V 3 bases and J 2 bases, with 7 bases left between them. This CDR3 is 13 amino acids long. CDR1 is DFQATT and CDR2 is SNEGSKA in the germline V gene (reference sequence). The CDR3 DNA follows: TGCAGTGCTAGGGCTCTTAACACCGGGGAGCTGTTTTTT. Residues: CSARALNTGELFF.

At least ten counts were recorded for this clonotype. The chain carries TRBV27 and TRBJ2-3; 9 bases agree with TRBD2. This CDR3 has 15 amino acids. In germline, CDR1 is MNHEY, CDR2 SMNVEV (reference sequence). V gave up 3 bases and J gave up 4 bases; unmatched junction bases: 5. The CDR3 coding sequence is TGTGCCAGCAGTTTTTCTAGCGGGATCGCAGATACGCAGTATTTT. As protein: CASSFSSGIADTQYF.

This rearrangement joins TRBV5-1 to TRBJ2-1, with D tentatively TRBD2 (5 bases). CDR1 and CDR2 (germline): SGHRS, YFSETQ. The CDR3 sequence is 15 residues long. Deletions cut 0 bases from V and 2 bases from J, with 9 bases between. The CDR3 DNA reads TGCGCCAGCAGCTTGGAAGGGAGCCCCTACAATGAGCAGTTCTTC. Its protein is CASSLEGSPYNEQFF.